The sequence of this TCR beta chain was determined in a study of blood T cell repertoires in COVID-19. Study overall: Specimens from acute and convalescent COVID-19 originated in the United States, Italy and Spain. T cells, B-cell-depleted T cells, or PBMCs supplied cDNA or gDNA.

The method was immunoSEQ multiplex PCR; TCRdb's version includes in-frame clones alone and lacks a portion of them. Here the sample spans 200,000 to 250,000 clones, around 82% being singletons. This TCR came from a human donor in a cohort sampled during active COVID-19. Sequenced input: peripheral blood.

The CDR3 loop is CASSKDRLNYGYTF. CDR3 coding DNA: TGTGCCAGTAGTAAGGACAGGCTGAACTATGGCTACACCTTC. The rearrangement joins TRBV19 to TRBJ1-2, with 7 bases matching TRBD1. Trimming at V came to 4 bases and at J to 2 bases, leaving 4 bases not matched to a gene. Germline V gene lookup returns CDR1 LNHDA and CDR2 SQIVND (reference sequence). The CDR3 has 14 amino acids.